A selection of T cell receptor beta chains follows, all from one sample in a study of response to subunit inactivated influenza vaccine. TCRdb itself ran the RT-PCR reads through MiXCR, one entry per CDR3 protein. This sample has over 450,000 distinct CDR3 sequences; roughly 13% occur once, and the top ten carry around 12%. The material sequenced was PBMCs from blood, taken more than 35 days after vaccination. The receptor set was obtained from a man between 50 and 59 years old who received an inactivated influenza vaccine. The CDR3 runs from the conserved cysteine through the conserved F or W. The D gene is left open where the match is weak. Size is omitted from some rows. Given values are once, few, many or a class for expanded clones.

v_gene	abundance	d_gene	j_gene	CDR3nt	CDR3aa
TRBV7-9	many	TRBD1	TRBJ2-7	TGTGCCAGCAGCTTAGGACAGGGGTCGTCTGAGCAGTACTTC	CASSLGQGSSEQYF
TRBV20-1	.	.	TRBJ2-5	TGCAGTGCTAGAACAAGGAGCCAAGAGACCCAGTACTTC	CSARTRSQETQYF
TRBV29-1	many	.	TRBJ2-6	TGCAGCGTTGAGCAGAAAGCTGGGGCCAACGTCCTGACTTTC	CSVEQKAGANVLTF
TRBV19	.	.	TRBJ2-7	TGTGCCAGTAGTACCCCTGGCAGGGGTTACGAGCAGTACTTC	CASSTPGRGYEQYF
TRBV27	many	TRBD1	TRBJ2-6	TGTGCCAGCAGTTTAAGGGGGCCCGGGGCCAACGTCCTGACTTTC	CASSLRGPGANVLTF
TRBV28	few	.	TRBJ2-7	TGTGCCAGCAGTTTTCCCTTATGGGGCGAATCCTACGAGCAGTACTTC	CASSFPLWGESYEQYF
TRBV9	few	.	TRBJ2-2	TGTGCCAGCAGCGGCCCGGTTGCAGGGCCCAACACCGGGGAGCTGTTTTTT	CASSGPVAGPNTGELFF
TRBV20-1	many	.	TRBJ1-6	TGCAGTGCTAGGACAGGCAATAATTCACCCCTCCACTTT	CSARTGNNSPLHF
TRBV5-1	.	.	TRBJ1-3	TGCGCCAGCAGCGTCCTCCCGGGGTCCTTTGGAAACACCATATATTTT	CASSVLPGSFGNTIYF
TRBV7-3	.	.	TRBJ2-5	TGTGCCAGCAGCCAAGCGGGCTATCCTGAGACCCAGTACTTC	CASSQAGYPETQYF
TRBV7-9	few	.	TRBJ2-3	TGTGCCAGCAGAGCTCGAAGAGCAGATACGCAGTATTTT	CASRARRADTQYF
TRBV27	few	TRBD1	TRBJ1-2	TGTGCCAGCAGGCAGGACGGGACAGGGTATGGCTACACCTTC	CASRQDGTGYGYTF
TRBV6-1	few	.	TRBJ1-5	TGTGCCACGAAGACGGCGGATAGCAATCAGCCCCAGCATTTT	CATKTADSNQPQHF
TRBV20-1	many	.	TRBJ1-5	TGCAGTGCTAGGTCAGGGCGGTATAGCAATCAGCCCCAGCATTTT	CSARSGRYSNQPQHF
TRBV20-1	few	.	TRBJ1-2	TGCAGTGCTAGCCTATGGGGGGACTATGGCTACACCTTC	CSASLWGDYGYTF
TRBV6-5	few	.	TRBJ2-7	TGTGCCAGCGGCCCCCCCTACGAGCAGTACTTC	CASGPPYEQYF
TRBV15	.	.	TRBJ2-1	TGTGCCACCTTGCTCGACGGCGTTAGACCCTACAATGAGCAGTTCTTC	CATLLDGVRPYNEQFF
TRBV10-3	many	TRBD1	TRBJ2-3	TGTGCCATCAGTCCAGGGGGAAACTCAGATACGCAGTATTTT	CAISPGGNSDTQYF
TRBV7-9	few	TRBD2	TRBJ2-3	TGTGCCAGCACCATAGCGGGGGGGCCTTGGATCACAGATACGCAGTATTTT	CASTIAGGPWITDTQYF
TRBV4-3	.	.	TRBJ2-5	TGCGCCAGCTGCCAAGCGGACAGACAAGAGACCCAGTACTTC	CASCQADRQETQYF
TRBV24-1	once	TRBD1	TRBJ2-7	TGTGCCACCAGTGACCCGGGACAGGGGGCCGAGGAGCAGTACTTC	CATSDPGQGAEEQYF
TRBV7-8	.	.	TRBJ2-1	TGTGCCAGCAGCTCCGCGGCGGGGGCCGGGCAGCAGTTCTTC	CASSSAAGAGQQFF
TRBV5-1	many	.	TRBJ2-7	TGCGCCAGCAGCACCGCTACCGGGACGGGGAAATACGAGCAGTACTTC	CASSTATGTGKYEQYF
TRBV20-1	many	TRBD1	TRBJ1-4	TGCAGTGCTAGCGTTGCAGGGGGGAATGAAAAACTGTTTTTT	CSASVAGGNEKLFF
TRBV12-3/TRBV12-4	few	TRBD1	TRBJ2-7	TGTGCCAGCAGACCTAACAGGGGAAGCTCCTACGAGCAGTACTTC	CASRPNRGSSYEQYF
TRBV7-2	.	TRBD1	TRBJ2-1	TGTGCCAGCAAGACTAAGGGGGCCATAAGGAATGAGCAGTTCTTC	CASKTKGAIRNEQFF
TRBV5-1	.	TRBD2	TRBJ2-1	TGCGCCAGCAGCCTGGTGGTAGCGGGAGGATGGAATGAGCAGTTCTTC	CASSLVVAGGWNEQFF
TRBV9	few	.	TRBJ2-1	TGTGCCAGCAGCACGATCTCGGGTGAGCAGTTCTTC	CASSTISGEQFF
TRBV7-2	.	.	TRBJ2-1	TGTGCCAGCAGCCTCCGTAGAGGGGTAAACAATGAGCAGTTCTTC	CASSLRRGVNNEQFF
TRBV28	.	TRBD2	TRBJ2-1	TGTGCCAGCAGTTTATCGCCTGCACCGGGACTAGTATACAATGAGCAGTTCTTC	CASSLSPAPGLVYNEQFF
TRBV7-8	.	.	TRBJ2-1	TGTGCCAGCAGCACTCGGACCTACAATGAGCAGTTCTTC	CASSTRTYNEQFF
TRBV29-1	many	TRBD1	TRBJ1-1	TGCAGCGTTCAAGAGACAGGGGTGAACACTGAAGCTTTCTTT	CSVQETGVNTEAFF
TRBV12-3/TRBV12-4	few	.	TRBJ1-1	TGTGCCAGCAGCCGCCGGGACCAAAACACTGAAGCTTTCTTT	CASSRRDQNTEAFF
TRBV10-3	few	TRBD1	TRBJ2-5	TGTGCCATCGGACAGGGGAAGGTAGCGGAGACCCAGTACTTC	CAIGQGKVAETQYF
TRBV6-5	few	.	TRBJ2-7	TGTGCCAGCAGTTACTCGAAAGGAGGCCTCTCCTACGAGCAGTACTTC	CASSYSKGGLSYEQYF
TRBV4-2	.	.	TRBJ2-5	TGTGCCAGCAGCCAAGGGGGTAGCGACCAAGAGACCCAGTACTTC	CASSQGGSDQETQYF
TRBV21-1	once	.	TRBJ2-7	TGTGCCAGCAGCAAAGGAAGACGGTCCGACTACGAGCAGTACTTC	CASSKGRRSDYEQYF
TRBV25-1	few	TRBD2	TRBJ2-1	TGTGCCAGCAGTGAATTCACTAGCGAAGGCTCTTCCTACAATGAGCAGTTCTTC	CASSEFTSEGSSYNEQFF
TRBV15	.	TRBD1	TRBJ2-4	TGTGCCACCAGCCGACAGGGTCTAGACATTCAGTACTTC	CATSRQGLDIQYF
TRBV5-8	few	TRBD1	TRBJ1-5	TGTGCCAGCAGGCCTGGACAGGGAAAGAATCAGCCCCAGCATTTT	CASRPGQGKNQPQHF
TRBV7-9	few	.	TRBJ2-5	TGTGCCAGCAGCTCGCAACCACCCAGACATTTCCAAGAGACCCAGTACTTC	CASSSQPPRHFQETQYF
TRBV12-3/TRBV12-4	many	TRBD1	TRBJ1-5	TGTGCCAGCAGTTTATGGGGCAGGGGGGTTCAGCCCCAGCATTTT	CASSLWGRGVQPQHF
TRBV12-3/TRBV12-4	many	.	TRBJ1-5	TGTGCCAGCAGTTTAGGTGGGGAGGGTCATCAGCCCCAGCATTTT	CASSLGGEGHQPQHF
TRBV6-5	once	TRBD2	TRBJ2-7	TGTGCCAGCAGTTACTCGGTAGCGGGAGTCTACGAGCAGTACTTC	CASSYSVAGVYEQYF
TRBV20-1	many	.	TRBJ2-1	TGCAGTGCTAGTATCCATTACAATGAGCAGTTCTTC	CSASIHYNEQFF
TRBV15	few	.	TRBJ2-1	TGTGCCACCAGCAGGGACACTAGTCCCTACAATGAGCAGTTCTTC	CATSRDTSPYNEQFF
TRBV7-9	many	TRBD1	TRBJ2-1	TGTGCCAGCAGACCGTTCCGGGACAGGGTCGTTGAGCAGTTCTTC	CASRPFRDRVVEQFF
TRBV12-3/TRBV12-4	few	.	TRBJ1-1	TGTGCCAGCAGTCCCTCCGGGACCATCGGGAACACTGAAGCTTTCTTT	CASSPSGTIGNTEAFF
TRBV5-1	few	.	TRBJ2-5	TGCGCCAGCAGCAATTCAGGGGTCGGAGGAGGAGAGACCCAGTACTTC	CASSNSGVGGGETQYF
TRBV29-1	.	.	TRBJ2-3	TGCAGCGTTAGCATAGGCACAGATACGCAGTATTTT	CSVSIGTDTQYF
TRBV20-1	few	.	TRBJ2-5	TGCAGTGCTAGAGGATACATGGGGGAGACCCAGTACTTC	CSARGYMGETQYF